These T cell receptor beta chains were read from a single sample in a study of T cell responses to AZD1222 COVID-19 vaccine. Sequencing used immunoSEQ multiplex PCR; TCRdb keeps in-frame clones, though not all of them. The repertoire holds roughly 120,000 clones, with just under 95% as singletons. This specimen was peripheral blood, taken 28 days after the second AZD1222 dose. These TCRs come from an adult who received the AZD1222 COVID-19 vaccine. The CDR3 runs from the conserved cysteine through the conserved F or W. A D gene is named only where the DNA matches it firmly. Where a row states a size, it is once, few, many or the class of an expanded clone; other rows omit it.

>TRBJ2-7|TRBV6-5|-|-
CASSSSRDGPLYEQYF
TGTGCCAGCAGTTCCTCCCGCGACGGACCGCTCTACGAGCAGTACTTC
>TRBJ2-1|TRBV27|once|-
CASRNTGYPYNEQFF
TGTGCCAGCAGAAATACGGGGTACCCCTACAATGAGCAGTTCTTC
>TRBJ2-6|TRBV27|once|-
CASSFGGSGANVLTF
TGTGCCAGCAGTTTTGGCGGCTCTGGGGCCAACGTCCTGACTTTC
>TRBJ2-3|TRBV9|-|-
CASSSAGTWADTQYF
TGTGCCAGCAGCTCCGCGGGCACTTGGGCAGATACGCAGTATTTT
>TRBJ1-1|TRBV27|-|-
CASSQGIYTEAFF
TGTGCCAGCAGTCAGGGGATCTACACTGAAGCTTTCTTT
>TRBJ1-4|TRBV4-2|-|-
CASSPGRGASNEKLFF
TGTGCCAGCAGCCCAGGGAGGGGGGCCTCTAATGAAAAACTGTTTTTT
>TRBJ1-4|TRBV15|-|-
CATSSAPGEKLFF
TGTGCCACCAGCAGTGCCCCGGGGGAAAAACTGTTTTTT
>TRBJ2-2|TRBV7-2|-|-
CASSLGRPGELFF
TGTGCCAGCAGCTTAGGCCGGCCCGGGGAGCTGTTTTTT
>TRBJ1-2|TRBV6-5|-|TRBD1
CASRRGTGDDYGYTF
TGTGCCAGCAGACGTGGGACAGGGGACGACTATGGCTACACCTTC
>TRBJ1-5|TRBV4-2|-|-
CASSQVGGGQPQHF
TGTGCCAGCAGCCAAGTCGGGGGTGGTCAGCCCCAGCATTTT
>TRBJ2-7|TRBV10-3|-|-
CAISVDSYEQYF
TGTGCCATCAGTGTAGACTCCTACGAGCAGTACTTC
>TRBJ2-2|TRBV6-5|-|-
CASSYAGELFF
TGTGCCAGCAGTTACGCCGGGGAGCTGTTTTTT
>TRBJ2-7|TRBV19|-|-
CASSTRGYEQYF
TGTGCCAGTAGTACGCGGGGTTACGAGCAGTACTTC
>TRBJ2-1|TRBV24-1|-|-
CATSDYGLLEQFF
TGTGCCACCAGTGATTATGGACTCCTAGAGCAGTTCTTC
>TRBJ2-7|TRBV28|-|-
CASTSSGGRYEQYF
TGTGCCAGCACCTCCTCCGGGGGAAGATACGAGCAGTACTTC
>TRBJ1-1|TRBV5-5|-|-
CASSWGRNTEAFF
TGTGCCAGCAGCTGGGGACGGAACACTGAAGCTTTCTTT
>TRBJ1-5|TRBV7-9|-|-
CASSLGSKGNQPQHF
TGTGCCAGCAGCTTAGGGTCCAAGGGCAATCAGCCCCAGCATTTT
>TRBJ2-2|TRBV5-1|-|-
CASSLEPVNTGELFF
TGCGCCAGCAGCTTGGAACCGGTGAACACCGGGGAGCTGTTTTTT
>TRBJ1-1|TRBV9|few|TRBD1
CASSAMTGRDTEAFF
TGTGCCAGCAGCGCTATGACAGGGCGGGACACTGAAGCTTTCTTT
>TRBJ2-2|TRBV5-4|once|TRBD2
CASSLLAGLNTGELFF
TGTGCCAGCAGCTTACTAGCGGGGCTAAACACCGGGGAGCTGTTTTTT
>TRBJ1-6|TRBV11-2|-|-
CASSFRHNSPLHF
TGTGCCAGCAGCTTCCGACACAATTCACCCCTCCACTTT
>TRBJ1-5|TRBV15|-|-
CATSRDLSQPQHF
TGTGCCACCAGCAGAGATTTGAGCCAGCCCCAGCATTTT